These T cell receptor beta chains were read from a single sample in a study of technical replicates of blood from several donors. Libraries were prepared by immunoSEQ multiplex PCR; TCRdb keeps only in-frame clonotypes and omits some of them. The sample has 60,000 to 80,000 clones; around 91% are singletons. The sequencing input was T cells isolated from PBMCs. Receptors were obtained from a human donor in good health. The CDR3 runs from the conserved cysteine through the conserved F or W. The order of the fields is J gene, V gene, clone size, D gene, CDR3 protein, CDR3 DNA. A D gene is named only where the DNA matches it firmly. Size is stated for part of the rows, as once, few or many counts, or as a class when the clone is expanded.

>TRBJ2-2|TRBV28|-|TRBD2
CASSFSRLAGTGELFF
TGTGCCAGCAGTTTCTCCAGACTAGCGGGCACCGGGGAGCTGTTTTTT
>TRBJ2-2|TRBV4-2|-|TRBD2
CASSQAPGGTGELFF
TGTGCCAGCAGCCAAGCTCCCGGGGGGACCGGGGAGCTGTTTTTT
>TRBJ1-3|TRBV30|-|-
CAWGGDSGNTIYF
TGTGCCTGGGGAGGCGACTCTGGAAACACCATATATTTT
>TRBJ2-5|TRBV19|-|-
CASSTLSTGGETQYF
TGTGCCAGTAGTACCCTTTCGACAGGAGGAGAGACCCAGTACTTC
>TRBJ2-7|TRBV29-1|-|TRBD2
CSVAGYQLAGRAAYEQYF
TGCAGCGTTGCCGGCTACCAACTAGCGGGGCGTGCTGCCTACGAGCAGTACTTC
>TRBJ2-1|TRBV11-3|-|-
CASSFTDNNEQFF
TGTGCCAGCAGCTTCACGGACAACAATGAGCAGTTCTTC
>TRBJ2-7|TRBV27|-|-
CASSLGQTRYEQYF
TGTGCCAGCAGTTTAGGACAGACCCGCTACGAGCAGTACTTC
>TRBJ2-1|TRBV6-6|-|TRBD1
CASSRRDRGNNEQFF
TGTGCCAGCAGTCGCCGGGACAGGGGTAACAATGAGCAGTTCTTC
>TRBJ1-5|TRBV7-9|-|-
CASSPNSGLSNQPQHF
TGTGCCAGCAGCCCAAACTCAGGGCTTAGCAATCAGCCCCAGCATTTT
>TRBJ1-2|TRBV14|once|TRBD1
CASSLAGTVFGYTF
TGTGCCAGCAGCCTAGCCGGGACAGTTTTTGGCTACACCTTC
>TRBJ1-4|TRBV19|-|-
CASKGAAATNEKLFF
TGTGCCAGTAAAGGGGCAGCTGCAACTAATGAAAAACTGTTTTTT
>TRBJ2-1|TRBV25-1|-|-
CATGLAPDEQFF
TGTGCCACCGGACTGGCCCCAGATGAGCAGTTCTTC
>TRBJ2-7|TRBV11-2|-|-
CASSHIRGRNHEQYF
TGTGCCAGCAGCCACATACGAGGGCGTAACCACGAGCAGTACTTC
>TRBJ2-7|TRBV4-2|-|TRBD2
CASSQEAGVREQYF
TGTGCCAGCAGCCAAGAAGCGGGAGTGCGAGAGCAGTACTTC
>TRBJ1-1|TRBV30|few|-
CAWSDSQFWTEAFF
TGTGCCTGGAGTGACAGCCAGTTTTGGACTGAAGCTTTCTTT
>TRBJ2-1|TRBV30|-|TRBD2
CAWSLGGGLNEQFF
TGTGCCTGGTCTCTCGGCGGGGGACTAAATGAGCAGTTCTTC
>TRBJ2-2|TRBV9|-|TRBD2
CASSVGWTSGRPFLGGELFF
TGTGCCAGCAGCGTAGGGTGGACTAGCGGGAGGCCCTTCTTAGGGGGGGAGCTGTTTTTT
>TRBJ2-7|TRBV7-2|-|-
CASSSPGQRFYEQYF
TGTGCCAGCAGCTCTCCGGGACAAAGATTCTACGAGCAGTACTTC
>TRBJ1-2|TRBV30|-|-
CAWSIATLLHGYTF
TGTGCCTGGAGTATAGCTACCTTGCTTCATGGCTACACCTTC
>TRBJ2-1|TRBV4-1|-|TRBD2
CASSQGRASGRGNEQFF
TGCGCCAGCAGCCAAGGTAGAGCTAGCGGGAGGGGCAATGAGCAGTTCTTC
>TRBJ2-2|TRBV7-8|-|TRBD2
CASSVQVGGSGELFF
TGTGCCAGCAGCGTACAGGTCGGGGGGTCCGGGGAGCTGTTTTTT
>TRBJ2-5|TRBV5-1|-|TRBD1
CASSSLGQGETQYF
TGCGCCAGCAGCTCATTGGGACAGGGAGAGACCCAGTACTTC
>TRBJ2-3|TRBV11-3|-|TRBD2
CASSLLAHTDTQYF
TGTGCCAGCAGCCTACTAGCGCACACAGATACGCAGTATTTT
>TRBJ1-1|TRBV19|once|-
CASTRYREDTEAFF
TGTGCCAGTACTAGATACAGGGAAGACACTGAAGCTTTCTTT
>TRBJ2-1|TRBV30|-|TRBD2
CAWSSTSVAYNEQFF
TGTGCCTGGAGTTCTACTAGCGTGGCCTACAATGAGCAGTTCTTC
>TRBJ2-5|TRBV5-4|-|TRBD1
CASSPQGETQYF
TGTGCCAGCAGCCCACAGGGGGAGACCCAGTACTTC
>TRBJ1-2|TRBV6-5|-|TRBD1
CASSLTRDRGGYTF
TGTGCCAGCAGTTTGACAAGGGACAGGGGTGGCTACACCTTC
>TRBJ2-5|TRBV29-1|-|TRBD1
CSVDLTGGETQYF
TGCAGCGTTGATCTCACAGGGGGTGAGACCCAGTACTTC
>TRBJ2-1|TRBV6-5|-|-
CASSETRPLAREQFF
TGTGCCAGCAGCGAGACTCGACCTCTAGCGCGTGAGCAGTTCTTC
>TRBJ1-4|TRBV28|-|TRBD1
CASSLWTGGTNEKLFF
TGTGCCAGCAGTTTATGGACAGGGGGTACTAATGAAAAACTGTTTTTT